The clone carrying this T cell receptor beta chain is a singleton in its sample. Its specificity is unknown. The data stem from a study of cytomegalovirus exposure and HLA in healthy donors. Study overall: Ancestry clustering placed roughly 86% of approximately 420 genotyped donors in the Caucasian-associated cluster. Study-wide results and limits: A later analysis associated some 16,000 TCR beta sequences with HLA alleles at a 0.05 false discovery rate. In vitro data verified a few CMV-associated chains as specific for CMV antigens.

The PCR employed 60 Vbeta primers together with 13 Jbeta primers. In the original processing: Unique TCR beta chains totaled about 78 million in a later count, with about 11 million of them shared. Assay: immunoSEQ multiplex PCR; the TCRdb copy retains only in-frame clones and omits some. From that table come the V and J calls and clone size; the DNA was used to work out D and trimming. The repertoire holds 150,000 or so clones, with less than 75% as singletons. The CDR3 length is 15 residues. CDR1 SGHTA and CDR2 FQGTGA come from the germline V gene. The germline V and J ends were trimmed by 2 bases and 6 bases, with 16 bases remaining between them.

The V and J genes are TRBV7-3 and TRBJ1-2; D is uncertain. Source material: PBMCs. The clonotype comes from a girl between 10 and 17 years old in good health and CMV-seronegative. In DNA, the CDR3 is TGTGCCAGCAGCTTATCGGCTGGCCCAGAGGATGGCTACACCTTC. This sequence encodes CASSLSAGPEDGYTF.